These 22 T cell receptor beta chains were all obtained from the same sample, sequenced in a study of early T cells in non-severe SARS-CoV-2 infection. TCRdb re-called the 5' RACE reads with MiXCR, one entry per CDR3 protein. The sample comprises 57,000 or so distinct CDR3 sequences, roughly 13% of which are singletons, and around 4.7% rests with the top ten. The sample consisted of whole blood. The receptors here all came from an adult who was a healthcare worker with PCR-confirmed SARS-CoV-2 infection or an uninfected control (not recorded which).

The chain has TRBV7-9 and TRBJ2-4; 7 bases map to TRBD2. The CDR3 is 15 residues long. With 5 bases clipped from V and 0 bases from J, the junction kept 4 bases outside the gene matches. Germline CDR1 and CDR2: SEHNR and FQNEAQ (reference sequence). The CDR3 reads CASSDVAGAKNIQYF. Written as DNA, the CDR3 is TGTGCCAGCAGCGACGTAGCGGGAGCCAAAAACATTCAGTACTTC.

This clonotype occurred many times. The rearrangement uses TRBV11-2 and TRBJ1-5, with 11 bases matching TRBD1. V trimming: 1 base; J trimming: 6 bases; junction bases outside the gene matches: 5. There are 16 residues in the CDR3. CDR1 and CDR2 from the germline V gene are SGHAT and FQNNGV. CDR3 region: CASSLGGQGASQPQHF. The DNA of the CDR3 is TGTGCCAGCAGCTTAGGAGGACAGGGGGCGTCTCAGCCCCAGCATTTT.

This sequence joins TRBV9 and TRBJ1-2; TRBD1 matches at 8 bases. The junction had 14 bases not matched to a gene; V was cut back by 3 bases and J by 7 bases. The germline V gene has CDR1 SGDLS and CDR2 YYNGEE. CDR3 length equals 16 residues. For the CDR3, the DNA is TGTGCCAGCAGCGCCTTTCGGACAGGGTTCTCGTTTGGCTACACCTTC. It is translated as CASSAFRTGFSFGYTF.

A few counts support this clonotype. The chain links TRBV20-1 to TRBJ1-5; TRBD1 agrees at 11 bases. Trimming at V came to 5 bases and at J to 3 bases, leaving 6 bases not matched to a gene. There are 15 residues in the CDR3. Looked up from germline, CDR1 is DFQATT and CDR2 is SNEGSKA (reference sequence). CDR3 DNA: TGCAGTGCTCAGGACAGGGGGCGTCACAATCAGCCCCAGCATTTT. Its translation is CSAQDRGRHNQPQHF.

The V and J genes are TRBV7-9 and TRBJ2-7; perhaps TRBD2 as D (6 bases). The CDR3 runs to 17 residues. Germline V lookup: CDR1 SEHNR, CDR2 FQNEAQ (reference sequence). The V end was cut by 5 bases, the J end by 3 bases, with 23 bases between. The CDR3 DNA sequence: TGTGCCAGCAGCCCAAGTAACCGGGACTCCTATTTCTACGAGCAGTACTTC. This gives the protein CASSPSNRDSYFYEQYF.

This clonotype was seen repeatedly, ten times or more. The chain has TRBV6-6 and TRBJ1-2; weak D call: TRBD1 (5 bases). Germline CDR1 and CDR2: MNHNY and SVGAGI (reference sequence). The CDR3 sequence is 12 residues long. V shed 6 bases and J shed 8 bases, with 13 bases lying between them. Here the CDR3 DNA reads TGTGCCAGCAGCCAGGGATCCGCGGGCTACACCTTC. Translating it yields CASSQGSAGYTF.

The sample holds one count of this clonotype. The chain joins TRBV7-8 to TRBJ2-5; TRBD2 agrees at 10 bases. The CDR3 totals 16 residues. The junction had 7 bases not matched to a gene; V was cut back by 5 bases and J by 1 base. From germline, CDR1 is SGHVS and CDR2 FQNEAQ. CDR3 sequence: CASSNPSGGSQETQYF. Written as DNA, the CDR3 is TGTGCCAGCAGCAACCCTAGCGGGGGTTCCCAAGAGACCCAGTACTTC. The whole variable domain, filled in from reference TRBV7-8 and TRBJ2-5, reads GAGVSQSPRYKVAKRGQDVALRCDPISGHVSLFWYQQALGQGPEFLTYFQNEAQLDKSGLPSDRFFAERPEGSVSTLKIQRTQQEDSAVYLCASSNPSGGSQETQYFGPGTRLLVL.

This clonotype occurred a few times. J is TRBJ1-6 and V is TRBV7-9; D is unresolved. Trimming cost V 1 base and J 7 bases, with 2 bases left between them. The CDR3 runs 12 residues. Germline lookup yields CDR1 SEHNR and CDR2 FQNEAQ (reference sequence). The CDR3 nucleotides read TGTGCCAGCAGCTTAGAAAATTCACCCCTCCACTTT. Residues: CASSLENSPLHF.

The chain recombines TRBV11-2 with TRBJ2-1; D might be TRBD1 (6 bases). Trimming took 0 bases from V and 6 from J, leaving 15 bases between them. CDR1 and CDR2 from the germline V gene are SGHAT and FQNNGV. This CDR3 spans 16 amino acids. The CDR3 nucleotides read TGTGCCAGCAGCTTAGAACAGGGCAGGTCGCGCAATGAGCAGTTCTTC. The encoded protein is CASSLEQGRSRNEQFF.

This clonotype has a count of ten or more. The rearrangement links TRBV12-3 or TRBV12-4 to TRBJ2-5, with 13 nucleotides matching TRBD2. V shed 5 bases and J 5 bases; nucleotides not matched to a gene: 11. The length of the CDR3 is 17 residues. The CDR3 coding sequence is TGTGCCAGCAGTGCCGGGACTAGCGGGACCCAGGGGGAGACCCAGTACTTC. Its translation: CASSAGTSGTQGETQYF.

CDR3 nucleotides: TGTGCCAGCAGCTCGGGGACATCCACCTACGAGCAGTACTTC. As protein: CASSSGTSTYEQYF. J is TRBJ2-7 and V is TRBV7-2; the D gene is possibly TRBD1 (6 bases). CDR1 and CDR2 (germline): SGHTA, FQGNSA. Deletions cut 4 bases from V and 2 bases from J, with 12 bases between. The CDR3 sequence is 14 residues long.

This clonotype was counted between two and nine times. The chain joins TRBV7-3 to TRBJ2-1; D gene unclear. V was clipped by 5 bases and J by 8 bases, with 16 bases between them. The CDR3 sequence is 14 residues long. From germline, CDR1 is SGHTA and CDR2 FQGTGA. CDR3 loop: CASSATAGYDEQFF. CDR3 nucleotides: TGTGCCAGCAGCGCGACGGCAGGTTACGATGAGCAGTTCTTC. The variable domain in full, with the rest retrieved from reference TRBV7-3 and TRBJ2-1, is GAGVSQTPSNKVTEKGKYVELRCDPISGHTALYWYRQSLGQGPEFLIYFQGTGAADDSGLPNDRFFAVRPEGSVSTLKIQRTERGDSAVYLCASSATAGYDEQFFGPGTRLTVL.

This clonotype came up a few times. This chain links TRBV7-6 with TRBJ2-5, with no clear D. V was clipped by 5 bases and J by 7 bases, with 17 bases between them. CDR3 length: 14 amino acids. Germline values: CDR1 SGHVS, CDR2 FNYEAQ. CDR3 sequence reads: CASSGRTERGTQYF. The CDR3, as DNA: TGTGCCAGCAGCGGACGGACGGAGAGAGGGACCCAGTACTTC. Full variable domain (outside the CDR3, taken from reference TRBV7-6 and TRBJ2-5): GAGVSQSPRYKVTKRGQDVALRCDPISGHVSLYWYRQALGQGPEFLTYFNYEAQQDKSGLPNDRFSAERPEGSISTLTIQRTEQRDSAMYRCASSGRTERGTQYFGPGTRLLVL.

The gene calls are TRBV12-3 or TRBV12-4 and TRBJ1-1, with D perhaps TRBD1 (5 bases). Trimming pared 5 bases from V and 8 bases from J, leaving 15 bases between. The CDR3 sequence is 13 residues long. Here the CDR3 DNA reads TGTGCCAGCAGTCCAAGGGAGGGGTCAGAAGCTTTCTTT. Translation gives CASSPREGSEAFF.

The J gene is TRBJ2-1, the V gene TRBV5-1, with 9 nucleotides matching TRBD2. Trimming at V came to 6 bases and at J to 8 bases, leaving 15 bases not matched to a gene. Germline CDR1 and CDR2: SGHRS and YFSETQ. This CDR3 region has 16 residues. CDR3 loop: CASNYLASGDRDEQFF. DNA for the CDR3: TGCGCCAGCAATTACCTGGCTAGCGGGGATCGAGATGAGCAGTTCTTC.

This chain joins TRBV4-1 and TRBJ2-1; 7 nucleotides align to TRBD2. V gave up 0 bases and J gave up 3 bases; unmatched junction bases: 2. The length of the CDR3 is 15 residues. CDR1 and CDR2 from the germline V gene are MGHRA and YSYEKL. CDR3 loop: CASSQDRGVYNEQFF. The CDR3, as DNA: TGCGCCAGCAGCCAAGATCGGGGGGTCTACAATGAGCAGTTCTTC.

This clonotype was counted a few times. CDR3 in amino acids: CASRDRGDSPLHF. Written as DNA, the CDR3 is TGCGCCAGCAGAGACAGGGGGGACTCACCCCTCCACTTT. The V call is TRBV10-2, the J call TRBJ1-6; 9 bases match TRBD1. CDR1 WSHSY and CDR2 SAAADI come from the germline V gene. The CDR3 covers 13 residues. J was trimmed by 10 bases and V by 6 bases; bases with no gene match: 4.

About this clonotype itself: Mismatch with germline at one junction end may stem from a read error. In DNA, the CDR3 is TGTGCCAGCAGCCTAACAGGGGGGCCCTACGAGCAGTGCTTC. It specifies CASSLTGGPYEQCF. The rearrangement uses TRBV14 and TRBJ2-7, with 8 bases fitting TRBD1. The CDR3 loop spans 14 amino acids. Germline lookup yields CDR1 SGHDN and CDR2 FVKESK. Looking up the rest from reference TRBV14 and TRBJ2-7 gives the full variable domain: EAGVTQFPSHSVIEKGQTVTLRCDPISGHDNLYWYRRVMGKEIKFLLHFVKESKQDESGMPNNRFLAERTGGTYSTLKVQPAELEDSGVYFCASSLTGGPYEQCFGPGTRLTVT.

CDR3 nucleotide sequence: TGTGCCAGCAGTTTTAACTCCTACAATGAGCAGTTCTTC. Amino acid sequence: CASSFNSYNEQFF. V and J are TRBV12-3 or TRBV12-4 and TRBJ2-1; unclear D gene. The CDR3 spans 13 residues. Trimming stripped 3 bases from V and 0 bases from J, with 3 bases between.

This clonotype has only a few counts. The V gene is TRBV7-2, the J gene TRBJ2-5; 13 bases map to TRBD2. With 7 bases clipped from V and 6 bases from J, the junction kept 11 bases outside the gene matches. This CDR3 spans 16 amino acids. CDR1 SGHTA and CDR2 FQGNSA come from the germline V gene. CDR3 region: CASNVKTSGGRQTQYF. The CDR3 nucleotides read TGTGCCAGCAACGTCAAGACTAGCGGGGGGAGACAGACCCAGTACTTC.

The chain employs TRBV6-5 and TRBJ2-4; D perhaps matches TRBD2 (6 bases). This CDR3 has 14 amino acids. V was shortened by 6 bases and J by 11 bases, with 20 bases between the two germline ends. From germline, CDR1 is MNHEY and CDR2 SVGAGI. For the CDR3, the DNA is TGTGCCAGCAGGGGACTCCCGGAACAAAGCGTTCAGTACTTC. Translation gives CASRGLPEQSVQYF.

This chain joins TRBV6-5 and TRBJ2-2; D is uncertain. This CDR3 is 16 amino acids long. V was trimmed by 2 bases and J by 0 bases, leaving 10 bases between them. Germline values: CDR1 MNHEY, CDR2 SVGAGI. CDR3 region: CASSYENNPNTGELFF. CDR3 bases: TGTGCCAGCAGTTACGAAAACAACCCGAACACCGGGGAGCTGTTTTTT.